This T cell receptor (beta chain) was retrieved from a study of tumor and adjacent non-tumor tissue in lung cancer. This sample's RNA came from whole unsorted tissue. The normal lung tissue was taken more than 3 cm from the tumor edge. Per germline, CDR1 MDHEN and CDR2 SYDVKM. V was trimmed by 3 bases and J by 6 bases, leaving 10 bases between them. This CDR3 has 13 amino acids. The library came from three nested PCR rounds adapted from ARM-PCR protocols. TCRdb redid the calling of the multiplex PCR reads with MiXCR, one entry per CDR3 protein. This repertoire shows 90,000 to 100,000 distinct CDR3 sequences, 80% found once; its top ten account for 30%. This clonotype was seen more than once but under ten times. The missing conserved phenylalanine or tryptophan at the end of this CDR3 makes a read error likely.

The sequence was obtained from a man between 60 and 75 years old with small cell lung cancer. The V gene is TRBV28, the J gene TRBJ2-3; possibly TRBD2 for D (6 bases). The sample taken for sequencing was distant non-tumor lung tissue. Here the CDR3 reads CASSFGGGDTQYS. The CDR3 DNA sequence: TGTGCCAGCAGTTTTGGAGGAGGGGATACGCAGTATTCT.